This T cell receptor (beta chain) was documented in a study of blood T cell repertoires in COVID-19. This clone was observed once. The CDR3 runs 15 residues. Germline V gene sequence: CDR1 SGHKS, CDR2 YYEKEE (reference sequence). The germline V and J ends were trimmed by 1 base and 4 bases, with 12 bases remaining between them. Original data processing: Estimates of nucleated cell counts were drawn from the amplification of reference gene primers. Only in-frame clones appear in the TCRdb table, and some are missing; sequencing was by immunoSEQ multiplex PCR. That table supplies the V and J calls and clone size; D and trimming were determined from the DNA. Among 250,000 to 350,000 clones, 90% were seen once, and the ten largest hold 3.5% to 4.5%.

The sequence came from a woman younger than 30 with acute COVID-19. The material sequenced was PBMCs or T cells enriched from blood (not recorded which). J is TRBJ1-5 and V is TRBV5-5; D is undetermined. The CDR3 loop reads CASSLSAAENQPQHF. For the CDR3, the DNA is TGTGCCAGCAGCTTGTCGGCGGCTGAAAATCAGCCCCAGCATTTT.